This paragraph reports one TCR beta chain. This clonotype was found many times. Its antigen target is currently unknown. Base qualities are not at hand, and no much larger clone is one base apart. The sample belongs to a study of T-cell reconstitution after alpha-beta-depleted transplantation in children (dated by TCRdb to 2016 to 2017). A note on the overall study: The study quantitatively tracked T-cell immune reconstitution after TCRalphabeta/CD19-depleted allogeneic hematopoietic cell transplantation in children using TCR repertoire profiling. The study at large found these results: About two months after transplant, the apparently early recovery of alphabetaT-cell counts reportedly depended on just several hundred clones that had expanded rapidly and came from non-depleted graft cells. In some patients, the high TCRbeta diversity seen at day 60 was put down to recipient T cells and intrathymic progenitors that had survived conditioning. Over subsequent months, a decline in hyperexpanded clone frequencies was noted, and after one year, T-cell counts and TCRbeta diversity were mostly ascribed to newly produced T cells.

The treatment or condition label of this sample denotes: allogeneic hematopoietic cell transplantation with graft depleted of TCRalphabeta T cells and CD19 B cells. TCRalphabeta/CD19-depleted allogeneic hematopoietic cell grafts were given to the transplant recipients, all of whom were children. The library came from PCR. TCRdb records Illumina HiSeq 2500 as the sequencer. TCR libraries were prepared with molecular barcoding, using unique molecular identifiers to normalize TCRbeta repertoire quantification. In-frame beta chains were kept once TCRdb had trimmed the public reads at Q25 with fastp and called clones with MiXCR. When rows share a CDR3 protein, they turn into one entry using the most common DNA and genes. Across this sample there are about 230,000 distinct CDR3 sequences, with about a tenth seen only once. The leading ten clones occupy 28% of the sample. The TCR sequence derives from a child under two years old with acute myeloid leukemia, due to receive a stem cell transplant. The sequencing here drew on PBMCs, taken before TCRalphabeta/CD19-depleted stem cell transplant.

The DNA sequence is given as TGCAGTGCTAGAGCCCGGGGAGCGGGAGTCTACAATGAGCAGTTCTTC. It is translated as CSARARGAGVYNEQFF. The rearranged chain carries TRBV20-1 and TRBJ2-1; TRBD2 lines up with 8 middle nucleotides. The germline V end is reduced by 1 base and the J end by 3 bases; junction bases left unmatched: 8. For CDR1 and CDR2, the germline V gene (reference sequence) lists DFQATT and SNEGSKA. The CDR3 spans 16 residues, from the cysteine through the phenylalanine. The kept DNA is CDR3 alone, 48 bases in frame from the first base.